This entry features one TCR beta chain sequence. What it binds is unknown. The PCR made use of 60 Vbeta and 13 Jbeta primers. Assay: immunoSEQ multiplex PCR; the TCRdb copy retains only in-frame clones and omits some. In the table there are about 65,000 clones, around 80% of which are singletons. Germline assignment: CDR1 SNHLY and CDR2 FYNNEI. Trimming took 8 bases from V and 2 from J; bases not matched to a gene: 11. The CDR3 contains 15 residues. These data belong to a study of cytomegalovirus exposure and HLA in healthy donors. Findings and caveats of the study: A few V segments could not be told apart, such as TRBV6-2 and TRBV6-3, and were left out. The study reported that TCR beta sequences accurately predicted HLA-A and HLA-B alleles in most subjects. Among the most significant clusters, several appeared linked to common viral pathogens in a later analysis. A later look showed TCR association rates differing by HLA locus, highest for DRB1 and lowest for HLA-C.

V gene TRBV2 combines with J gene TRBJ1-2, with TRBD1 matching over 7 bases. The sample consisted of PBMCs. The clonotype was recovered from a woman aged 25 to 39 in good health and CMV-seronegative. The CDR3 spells CASYSPGQPNYGYTF. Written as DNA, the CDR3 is TGTGCCAGCTACTCTCCGGGACAGCCAAACTATGGCTACACCTTC.